This T cell receptor (beta chain) stems from a study of identical twins. Findings and caveats of the study: Twins shared out-of-frame alpha sequences with excess low generation probability.

This clonotype was counted a few times. Its specificity is not known. In TCRdb, the 5' RACE reads were re-called with MiXCR into one record per CDR3 protein. The sample has hundreds of thousands of distinct CDR3 sequences, approximately 6.1% seen once. The CDR3 is made up of 14 amino acids. The germline gives CDR1 KGHSH, CDR2 LQKENI. Deletions cut 2 bases from V and 7 bases from J, with 14 bases between. This TCR was recovered from a man aged 18-30 years in good health. The sample was naive T cells sorted from blood. The chain employs TRBV18 and TRBJ2-5, with D maybe TRBD2 (5 bases). The CDR3 DNA reads TGTGCCAGCTCACCAGCAGGTACCGGGGTGACCCAGTACTTC. The encoded protein is CASSPAGTGVTQYF.